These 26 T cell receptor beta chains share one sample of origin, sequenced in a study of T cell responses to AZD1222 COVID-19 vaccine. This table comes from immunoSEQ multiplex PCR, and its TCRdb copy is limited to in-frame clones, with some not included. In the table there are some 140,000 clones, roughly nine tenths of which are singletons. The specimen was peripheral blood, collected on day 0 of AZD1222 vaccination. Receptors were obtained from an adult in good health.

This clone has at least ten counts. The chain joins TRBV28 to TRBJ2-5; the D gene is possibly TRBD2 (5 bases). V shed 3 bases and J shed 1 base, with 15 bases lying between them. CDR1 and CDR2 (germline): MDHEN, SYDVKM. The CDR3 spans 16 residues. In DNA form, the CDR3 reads TGTGCCAGCAGTTTCTCTCCAGCGGAGATCCAAGAGACCCAGTACTTC. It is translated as CASSFSPAEIQETQYF.

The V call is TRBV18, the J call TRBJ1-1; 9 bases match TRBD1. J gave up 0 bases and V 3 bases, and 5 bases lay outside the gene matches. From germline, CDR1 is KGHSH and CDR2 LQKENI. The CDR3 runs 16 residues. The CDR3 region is CASSPGQGIMNTEAFF. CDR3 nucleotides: TGTGCCAGCTCACCGGGACAGGGAATTATGAACACTGAAGCTTTCTTT. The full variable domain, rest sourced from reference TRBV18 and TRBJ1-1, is NAGVMQNPRHLVRRRGQEARLRCSPMKGHSHVYWYRQLPEEGLKFMVYLQKENIIDESGMPKERFSAEFPKEGPSILRIQQVVRGDSAAYFCASSPGQGIMNTEAFFGQGTRLTVV.

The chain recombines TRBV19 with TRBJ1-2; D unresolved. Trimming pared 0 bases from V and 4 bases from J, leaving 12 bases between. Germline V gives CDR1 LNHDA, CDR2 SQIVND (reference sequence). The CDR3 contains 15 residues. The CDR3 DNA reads TGTGCCAGTAGTATAGATCTCGGGCAGAGCTATGGCTACACCTTC. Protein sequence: CASSIDLGQSYGYTF.

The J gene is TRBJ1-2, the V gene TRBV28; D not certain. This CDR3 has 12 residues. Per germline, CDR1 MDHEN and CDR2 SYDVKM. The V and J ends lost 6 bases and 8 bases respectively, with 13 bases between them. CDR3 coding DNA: TGTGCCAGCAGGCCATCCTCTGGGGGCTACACCTTC. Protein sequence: CASRPSSGGYTF.

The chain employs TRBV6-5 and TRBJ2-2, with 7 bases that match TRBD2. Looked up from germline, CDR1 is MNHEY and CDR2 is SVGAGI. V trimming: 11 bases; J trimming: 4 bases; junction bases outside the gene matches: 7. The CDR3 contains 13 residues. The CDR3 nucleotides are TGTGCCCCCGGGGGGAAAACCACCGGGGAGCTGTTTTTT. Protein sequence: CAPGGKTTGELFF.

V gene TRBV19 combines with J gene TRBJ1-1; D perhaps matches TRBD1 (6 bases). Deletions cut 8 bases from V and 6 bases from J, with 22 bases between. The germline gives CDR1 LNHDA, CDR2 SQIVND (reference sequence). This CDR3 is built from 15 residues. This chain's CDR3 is CASSGNSQGRAEAFF. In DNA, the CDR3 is TGTGCCAGTTCGGGCAATTCACAGGGACGGGCTGAAGCTTTCTTT.

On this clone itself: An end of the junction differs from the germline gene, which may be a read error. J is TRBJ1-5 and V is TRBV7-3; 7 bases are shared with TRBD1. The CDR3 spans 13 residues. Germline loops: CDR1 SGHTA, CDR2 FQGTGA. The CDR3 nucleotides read TGTGCCAGCAGTTTAACAGGGGACCAGCCCCAGCATTTT. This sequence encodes CASSLTGDQPQHF.

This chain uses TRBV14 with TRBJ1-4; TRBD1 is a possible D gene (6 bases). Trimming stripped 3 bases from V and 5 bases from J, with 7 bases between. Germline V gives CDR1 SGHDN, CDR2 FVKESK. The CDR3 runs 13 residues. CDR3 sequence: CASSQDSNEKLFF. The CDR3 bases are TGTGCCAGCAGCCAGGACAGCAATGAAAAACTGTTTTTT.

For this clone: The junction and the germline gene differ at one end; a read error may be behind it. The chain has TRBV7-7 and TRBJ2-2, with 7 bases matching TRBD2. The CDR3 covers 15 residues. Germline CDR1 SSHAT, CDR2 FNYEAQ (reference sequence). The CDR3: CASSLSLGGPGELFF. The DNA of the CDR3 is TGTGCTAGCAGCTTATCTTTGGGAGGGCCCGGGGAGCTGTTTTTT.

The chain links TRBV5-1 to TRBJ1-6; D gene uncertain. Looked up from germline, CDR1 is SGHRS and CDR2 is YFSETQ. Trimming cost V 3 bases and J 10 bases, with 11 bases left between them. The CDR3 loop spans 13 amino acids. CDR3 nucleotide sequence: TGCGCCAGCAGCTCCGACACGTGGTCACCCCTCCACTTT. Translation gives CASSSDTWSPLHF.

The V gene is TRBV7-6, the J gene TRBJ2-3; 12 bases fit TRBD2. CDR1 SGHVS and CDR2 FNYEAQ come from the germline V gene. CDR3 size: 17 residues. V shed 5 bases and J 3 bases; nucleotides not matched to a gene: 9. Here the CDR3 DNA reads TGTGCCAGCAGCCATCCGACTAGCGGGAGTGGTACAGATACGCAGTATTTT. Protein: CASSHPTSGSGTDTQYF. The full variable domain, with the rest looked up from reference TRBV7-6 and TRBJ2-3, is GAGVSQSPRYKVTKRGQDVALRCDPISGHVSLYWYRQALGQGPEFLTYFNYEAQQDKSGLPNDRFSAERPEGSISTLTIQRTEQRDSAMYRCASSHPTSGSGTDTQYFGPGTRLTVL.

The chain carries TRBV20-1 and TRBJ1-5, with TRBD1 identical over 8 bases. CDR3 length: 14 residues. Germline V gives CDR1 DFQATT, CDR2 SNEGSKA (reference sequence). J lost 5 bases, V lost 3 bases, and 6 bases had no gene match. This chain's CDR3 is CSASAGGPYQPQHF. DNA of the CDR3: TGCAGTGCTAGTGCAGGGGGCCCCTATCAGCCCCAGCATTTT.

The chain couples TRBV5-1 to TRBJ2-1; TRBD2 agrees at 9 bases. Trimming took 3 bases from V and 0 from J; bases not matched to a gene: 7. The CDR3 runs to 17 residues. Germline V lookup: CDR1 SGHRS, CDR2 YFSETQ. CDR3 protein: CASSSQLAGSSYNEQFF. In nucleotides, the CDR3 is TGCGCCAGCAGCTCCCAGCTAGCGGGGAGCTCCTACAATGAGCAGTTCTTC.

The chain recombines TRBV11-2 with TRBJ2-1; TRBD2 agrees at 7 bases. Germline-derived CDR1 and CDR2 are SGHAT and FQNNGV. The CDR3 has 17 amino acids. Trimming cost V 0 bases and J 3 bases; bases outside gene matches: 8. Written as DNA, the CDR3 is TGTGCCAGCAGCTTAGATTCATTGTGGGAGGGCTACAATGAGCAGTTCTTC. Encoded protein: CASSLDSLWEGYNEQFF.

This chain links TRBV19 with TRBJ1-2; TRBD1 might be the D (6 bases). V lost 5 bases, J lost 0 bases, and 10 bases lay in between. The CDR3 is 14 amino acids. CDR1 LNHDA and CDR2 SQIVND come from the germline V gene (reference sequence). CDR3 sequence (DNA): TGTGCCAGTAGTCTGCAGGGGACTAACTATGGCTACACCTTC. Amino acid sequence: CASSLQGTNYGYTF.

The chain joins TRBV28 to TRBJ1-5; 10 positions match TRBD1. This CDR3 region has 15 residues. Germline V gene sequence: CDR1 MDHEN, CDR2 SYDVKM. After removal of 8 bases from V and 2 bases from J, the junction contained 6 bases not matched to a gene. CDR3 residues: CASETGGFGNQPQHF. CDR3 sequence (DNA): TGTGCCAGCGAGACAGGGGGCTTTGGCAATCAGCCCCAGCATTTT.

CDR3 sequence: CASSQSGQKYSNQPQHF. CDR3 bases: TGTGCCAGCAGCCAATCGGGACAGAAATATAGCAATCAGCCCCAGCATTTT. This chain uses TRBV3-1 (or the pseudogene TRBV3-2) with TRBJ1-5; 7 bases line up with TRBD1. The germline V gene encodes CDR1 LGHDT and CDR2 YNNKEL (reference sequence). Unmatched junction bases numbered 7, after V lost 2 bases and J lost 0 bases. The CDR3 length is 17 residues.

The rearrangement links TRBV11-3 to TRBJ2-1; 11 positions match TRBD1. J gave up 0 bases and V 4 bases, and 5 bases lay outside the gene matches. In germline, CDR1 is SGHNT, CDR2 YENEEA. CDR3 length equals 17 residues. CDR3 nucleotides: TGTGCCAGCAGCTCCCCCGGGACAGGGGGCTCCTACAATGAGCAGTTCTTC. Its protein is CASSSPGTGGSYNEQFF. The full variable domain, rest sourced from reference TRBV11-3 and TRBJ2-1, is EAGVVQSPRYKIIEKKQPVAFWCNPISGHNTLYWYLQNLGQGPELLIRYENEEAVDDSQLPKDRFSAERLKGVDSTLKIQPAELGDSAVYLCASSSPGTGGSYNEQFFGPGTRLTVL.

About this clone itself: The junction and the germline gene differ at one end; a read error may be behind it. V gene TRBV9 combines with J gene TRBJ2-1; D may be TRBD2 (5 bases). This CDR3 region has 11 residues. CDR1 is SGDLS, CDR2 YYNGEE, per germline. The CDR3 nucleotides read TGTGCCAGCGGCGTTCGGGGAGAGCAGTTCTTC. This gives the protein CASGVRGEQFF.

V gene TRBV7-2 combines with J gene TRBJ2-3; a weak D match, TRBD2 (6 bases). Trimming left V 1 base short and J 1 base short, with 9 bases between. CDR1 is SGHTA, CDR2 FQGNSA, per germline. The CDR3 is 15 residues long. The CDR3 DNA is TGTGCCAGCAGCTTAGTTGGCGGGGGCACAGATACGCAGTATTTT. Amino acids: CASSLVGGGTDTQYF.

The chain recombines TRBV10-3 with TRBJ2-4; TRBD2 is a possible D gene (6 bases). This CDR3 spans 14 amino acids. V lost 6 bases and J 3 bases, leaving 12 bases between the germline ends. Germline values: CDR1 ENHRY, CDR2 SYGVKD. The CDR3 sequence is CAISSYGGKNIQYF. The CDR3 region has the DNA TGTGCCATCAGCTCTTACGGGGGCAAAAACATTCAGTACTTC.

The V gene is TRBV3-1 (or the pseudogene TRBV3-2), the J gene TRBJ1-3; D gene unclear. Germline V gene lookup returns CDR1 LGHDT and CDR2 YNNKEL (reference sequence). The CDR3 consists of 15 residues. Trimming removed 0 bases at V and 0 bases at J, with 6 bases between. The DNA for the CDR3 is TGTGCCAGCAGCCAAGACAGACTCTCTGGAAACACCATATATTTT. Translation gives CASSQDRLSGNTIYF.

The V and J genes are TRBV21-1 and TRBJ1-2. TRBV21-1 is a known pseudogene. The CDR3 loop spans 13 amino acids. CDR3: CASRPSRFDGYTF. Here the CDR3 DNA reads TGTGCCAGTCGCCCCTCCCGTTTCGATGGCTACACCTTC.

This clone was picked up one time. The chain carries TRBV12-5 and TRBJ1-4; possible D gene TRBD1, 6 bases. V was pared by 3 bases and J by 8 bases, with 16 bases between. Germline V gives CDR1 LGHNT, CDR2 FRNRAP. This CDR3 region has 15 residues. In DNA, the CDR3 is TGTGCTAGTGGTTTCCCCGACATAGGGGGGGAAAAACTGTTTTTT. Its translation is CASGFPDIGGEKLFF.

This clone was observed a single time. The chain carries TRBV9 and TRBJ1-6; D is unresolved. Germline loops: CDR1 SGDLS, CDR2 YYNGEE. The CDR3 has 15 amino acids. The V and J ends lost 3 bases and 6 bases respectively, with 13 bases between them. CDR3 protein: CASSARRGTNSPLHF. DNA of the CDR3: TGTGCCAGCAGCGCCCGCCGGGGAACTAATTCACCCCTCCACTTT. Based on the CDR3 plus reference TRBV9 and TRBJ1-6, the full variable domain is DSGVTQTPKHLITATGQRVTLRCSPRSGDLSVYWYQQSLDQGLQFLIQYYNGEERAKGNILERFSAQQFPDLHSELNLSSLELGDSALYFCASSARRGTNSPLHFGNGTRLTVT.

In nucleotides, the CDR3 is TGTGCCAGTAGTAAAACAGGGATTTTAGGCTACACCTTC. Amino acids: CASSKTGILGYTF. The chain uses TRBV19 and TRBJ1-2; tentative D call: TRBD1 (6 bases). The CDR3 is made up of 13 amino acids. Trimming removed 4 bases from V and 8 bases from J, with 14 bases in between. Germline assignment: CDR1 LNHDA and CDR2 SQIVND (reference sequence).